This passage covers 14 T cell receptor beta chains from one sample sequenced in a study of T-cell reconstitution after alpha-beta-depleted transplantation in children. Unique molecular identifiers tagged the TCRbeta library. TCRdb redid the calling of the PCR reads with MiXCR, one entry per CDR3 protein. The profile shows just over 950,000 distinct CDR3 sequences, roughly 29% of them singletons. Material: PBMCs, mostly from graft donor cells, obtained 360 days after TCRalphabeta/CD19-depleted stem cell transplant. These receptors were obtained from a boy under two years old who had a stem cell transplant for SCID, so the T cells may come from the graft donor.

The V and J genes are TRBV15 and TRBJ2-6; a weak D match, TRBD1 (5 bases). Trimming took off 3 bases at V and 4 bases at J, with 16 bases between the two ends. The CDR3 length is 17 residues. CDR1 LNHNV and CDR2 YYDKDF come from the germline V gene (reference sequence). Written as DNA, the CDR3 is TGTGCCACCAGCAGGGGCACCCAGGGTGCCGGGGCCAACGTCCTGACTTTC. Amino acids: CATSRGTQGAGANVLTF. Drawing the rest from reference TRBV15 and TRBJ2-6, the complete variable domain is DAMVIQNPRYQVTQFGKPVTLSCSQTLNHNVMYWYQQKSSQAPKLLFHYYDKDFNNEADTPDNFQSRRPNTSFCFLDIRSPGLGDTAMYLCATSRGTQGAGANVLTFGAGSRLTVL.

The chain couples TRBV19 to TRBJ1-2; D is uncertain. V lost 7 bases, J lost 0 bases, and 12 bases lay in between. The CDR3 is made up of 14 amino acids. Germline assignment: CDR1 LNHDA and CDR2 SQIVND (reference sequence). The CDR3 is CASTVDVSNYGYTF. The CDR3 region has the DNA TGTGCCAGTACAGTGGACGTCTCTAACTATGGCTACACCTTC. Based on the CDR3 plus reference TRBV19 and TRBJ1-2, the full variable domain is DGGITQSPKYLFRKEGQNVTLSCEQNLNHDAMYWYRQDPGQGLRLIYYSQIVNDFQKGDIAEGYSVSREKKESFPLTVTSAQKNPTAFYLCASTVDVSNYGYTFGSGTRLTVV.

This clonotype was counted only a few times. The chain uses TRBV2 and TRBJ2-1; TRBD2 matches 11 bases. V lost 1 base and J lost 0; bases outside the gene matches: 2. CDR3 size: 17 residues. Germline CDR1 SNHLY, CDR2 FYNNEI. CDR3 in DNA: TGTGCCAGCAGTGAAGGGGGACTAGCGGTCTCCTACAATGAGCAGTTCTTC. Translated: CASSEGGLAVSYNEQFF.

The rearrangement joins TRBV10-2 to TRBJ2-3; TRBD1 might be the D (5 bases). CDR3 length: 16 amino acids. Per germline, CDR1 WSHSY and CDR2 SAAADI. V lost 7 bases to trimming and J lost 2 bases, with 19 bases between them. CDR3 region: CASIEGTGTSTDTQYF. The DNA for the CDR3 is TGCGCCAGCATAGAAGGAACAGGTACCTCCACAGATACGCAGTATTTT.

The chain has TRBV20-1 and TRBJ2-7; D possibly matches TRBD1 or TRBD2 (5 bases each). CDR1 is DFQATT, CDR2 SNEGSKA, per germline (reference sequence). The CDR3 sequence is 15 residues long. Trimming shortened V by 1 base and J by 0 bases, and 13 bases separated the two germline ends. The CDR3 sequence is CSARGGSASSYEQYF. The CDR3 DNA sequence: TGCAGTGCTAGAGGGGGGTCAGCGAGCTCCTACGAGCAGTACTTC.

The V gene is TRBV12-3 or TRBV12-4, the J gene TRBJ1-1; D not resolved. The CDR3 contains 15 residues. Trimming removed 3 bases from V and 0 bases from J, with 11 bases in between. The DNA for the CDR3 is TGTGCCAGCAGTTTGGTCGTCCGCCTGAACACTGAAGCTTTCTTT. This gives the protein CASSLVVRLNTEAFF.

The sample holds a few counts of this clonotype. V gene TRBV12-3 or TRBV12-4 combines with J gene TRBJ2-7; no definite D call. This CDR3 has 14 amino acids. Deletions cut 5 bases from V and 4 bases from J, with 15 bases between. The CDR3 reads CASSPSRRAYEQYF. In nucleotides, the CDR3 is TGTGCCAGCAGTCCGAGTCGACGGGCTTACGAGCAGTACTTC.

A few counts support this clonotype. The chain has TRBV18 and TRBJ2-3; no definite D call. Per germline, CDR1 KGHSH and CDR2 LQKENI. V was pared by 1 base and J by 2 bases, with 4 bases between. This CDR3 is 13 amino acids long. The CDR3 protein is CASSPRTTDTQYF. Written as DNA, the CDR3 is TGTGCCAGCTCACCACGGACCACAGATACGCAGTATTTT.

The chain employs TRBV29-1 and TRBJ1-1, with 9 positions matching TRBD1. The germline CDR1 and CDR2 sequences are SQVTM and ANQGSEA. V lost 5 bases and J lost 5; bases outside the gene matches: 9. The CDR3 consists of 14 residues. CDR3 amino acids: CSVYPTGGRTEAFF. CDR3 bases: TGCAGCGTTTACCCGACAGGGGGAAGGACTGAAGCTTTCTTT.

This clonotype occurred a few times. The V gene is TRBV18, the J gene TRBJ2-3; no clear D gene. The length of the CDR3 is 13 residues. The germline gives CDR1 KGHSH, CDR2 LQKENI. Trimming cost V 3 bases and J 2 bases, with 6 bases left between them. CDR3: CASSPIVTDTQYF. CDR3 bases: TGTGCCAGCTCACCCATAGTCACAGATACGCAGTATTTT. Full variable domain (outside the CDR3, taken from reference TRBV18 and TRBJ2-3): NAGVMQNPRHLVRRRGQEARLRCSPMKGHSHVYWYRQLPEEGLKFMVYLQKENIIDESGMPKERFSAEFPKEGPSILRIQQVVRGDSAAYFCASSPIVTDTQYFGPGTRLTVL.

This clonotype has only a few counts. The genes are TRBV7-2 and TRBJ1-1; D remains ambiguous. The germline gives CDR1 SGHTA, CDR2 FQGNSA. The V end was cut by 0 bases, the J end by 0 bases, with 8 bases between. The CDR3 length is 15 residues. CDR3 sequence: CASSLARYLNTEAFF. The CDR3 bases are TGTGCCAGCAGCTTAGCCAGGTACCTGAACACTGAAGCTTTCTTT.

This clonotype was observed a few times. The gene calls are TRBV29-1 and TRBJ2-3; D might be TRBD1 (6 bases). Germline assignment: CDR1 SQVTM and CDR2 ANQGSEA. The CDR3 extends over 15 amino acids. Trimming shortened V by 0 bases and J by 8 bases, and 18 bases separated the two germline ends. In nucleotides, the CDR3 is TGCAGCGTTGAAGATCACAGGGCTGCCTGGGGTACGCAGTATTTT. Translation: CSVEDHRAAWGTQYF.

This sequence joins TRBV3-1 and TRBJ1-2; D is undetermined. Per the germline V gene, CDR1 is LGHDT and CDR2 is YNNKEL (reference sequence). The CDR3 has 13 amino acids. V shed 1 base and J shed 3 bases, with 6 bases lying between them. The DNA of the CDR3 is TGTGCCAGCAGCCAAGGGGTGGACTATGGCTACACCTTC. This gives the protein CASSQGVDYGYTF.

The chain couples TRBV5-1 to TRBJ2-5; 9 bases are a match to TRBD2. Germline V gene lookup returns CDR1 SGHRS and CDR2 YFSETQ. J gave up 5 bases and V 1 base, and 15 bases lay outside the gene matches. CDR3 size: 18 residues. CDR3 protein: CASSLPGDSGGPRETQYF. The CDR3 DNA reads TGCGCCAGCAGCTTGCCCGGCGATAGCGGGGGCCCGAGGGAGACCCAGTACTTC.